These 18 T cell receptor beta chains were all obtained from the same sample, sequenced in a study of T cell repertoires and HLA-DP antigens. Antigen specificity for these receptors is unknown. TCRdb's table, derived via immunoSEQ multiplex PCR, lists solely in-frame clones and lacks some. The data contain about 73,000 clones, around four fifths of them seen just once; the ten biggest clones take up 1.5% to 2%. The sample consisted of CD4+ T cells from PBMCs. Receptors originate from a man aged 55 to 70 in good health and CMV-seronegative.

This clone came up once. The CDR3 DNA sequence: TGTGCCAGCAGCTTGGCCGGGACAGGGGCTGGGAGAGAGCAGTACGTC. This translates into CASSLAGTGAGREQYV. J is TRBJ2-7 and V is TRBV5-6, with TRBD1 matching 10 bases. This CDR3 region has 16 residues. J lost 7 bases, V lost 0 bases, and 10 bases had no gene match. CDR1 SGHDT and CDR2 YYEEEE come from the germline V gene.

The chain recombines TRBV7-9 with TRBJ1-5; D is unclear. CDR1 is SEHNR and CDR2 is FQNEAQ in the germline V gene (reference sequence). This CDR3 is 14 amino acids long. Trimming took 7 bases from V and 3 from J, leaving 13 bases between them. CDR3 in amino acids: CASTADGYNQPQHF. The CDR3 DNA reads TGTGCCAGCACTGCGGACGGCTACAATCAGCCCCAGCATTTT. Using reference TRBV7-9 and TRBJ1-5 for the parts outside the CDR3, the full variable domain is DTGVSQNPRHKITKRGQNVTFRCDPISEHNRLYWYRQTLGQGPEFLTYFQNEAQLEKSRLLSDRFSAERPKGSFSTLEIQRTEQGDSAMYLCASTADGYNQPQHFGDGTRLSIL.

This clone showed up many times. The chain joins TRBV7-8 to TRBJ1-6, with D possibly being TRBD1 (5 bases). Looked up from germline, CDR1 is SGHVS and CDR2 is FQNEAQ. CDR3 length: 14 residues. The germline V and J ends were trimmed by 4 bases and 4 bases, with 8 bases remaining between them. This chain's CDR3 is CASSSAGYNSPLHF. The CDR3, as DNA: TGTGCCAGCAGCTCCGCAGGGTATAATTCACCCCTCCACTTT.

The chain joins TRBV5-1 to TRBJ1-2; the match to TRBD1 covers 9 bases. This CDR3 is 13 amino acids long. Germline loops: CDR1 SGHRS, CDR2 YFSETQ. V lost 5 bases, J lost 3 bases, and 2 bases stayed unmatched. DNA of the CDR3: TGCGCCAGCAGTCGGACAGGGGACTATGGCTACACCTTC. Protein product: CASSRTGDYGYTF.

This rearrangement joins TRBV25-1 to TRBJ1-5; 7 bases are shared with TRBD1. Trimming cost V 3 bases and J 6 bases; bases outside gene matches: 8. The CDR3 spans 15 residues. The germline CDR1 and CDR2 sequences are MGHDK and SYGVNS. CDR3 sequence reads: CASSEAGGGGQPQHF. The CDR3 DNA sequence: TGTGCCAGCAGTGAGGCAGGGGGTGGTGGTCAGCCCCAGCATTTT.

This clone came up a few times. The CDR3: CASSTTGTYGYTF. The CDR3 DNA sequence: TGTGCCAGCAGCACCACAGGGACCTATGGCTACACCTTC. The chain employs TRBV7-2 and TRBJ1-2, with TRBD1 as a possible D gene (6 bases). V gave up 5 bases and J gave up 4 bases, with 11 bases separating them. The CDR3 is 13 residues long. CDR1 SGHTA and CDR2 FQGNSA come from the germline V gene.

The gene calls are TRBV19 and TRBJ2-7, with D maybe TRBD1 (5 bases). Germline V gene data show CDR1 as LNHDA and CDR2 as SQIVND (reference sequence). This CDR3 contains 15 residues. V was clipped by 3 bases and J by 0 bases, with 12 bases between them. The CDR3 region is CASSIAGPYSYEQYF. In DNA form, the CDR3 reads TGTGCCAGTAGTATCGCAGGGCCTTACTCCTACGAGCAGTACTTC. The full variable domain, completed using reference TRBV19 and TRBJ2-7, is DGGITQSPKYLFRKEGQNVTLSCEQNLNHDAMYWYRQDPGQGLRLIYYSQIVNDFQKGDIAEGYSVSREKKESFPLTVTSAQKNPTAFYLCASSIAGPYSYEQYFGPGTRLTVT.

This sequence joins TRBV19 and TRBJ1-5; 10 nucleotides match TRBD1. CDR3 length equals 18 residues. The trim removed 7 bases at V and 1 base at J, leaving 13 bases unmatched. The germline CDR1 and CDR2 sequences are LNHDA and SQIVND (reference sequence). The CDR3 DNA reads TGTGCCAGTACCTCGGGACAGGGGAGGGGAGGAAGCAATCAGCCCCAGCATTTT. It translates to CASTSGQGRGGSNQPQHF.

The genes are TRBV5-4 and TRBJ1-6; TRBD1 matches at 9 bases. Germline CDR1 SGHNT, CDR2 YYREEE (reference sequence). This CDR3 is built from 17 residues. V lost 3 bases to trimming and J lost 7 bases; unmatched junction nucleotides: 11. The CDR3 DNA follows: TGTGCCAGCAGCTCGTGGAACAGGGGGCAGAGAAATTCACCCCTCCACTTT. This translates into CASSSWNRGQRNSPLHF.

The chain joins TRBV28 to TRBJ1-6; TRBD1 matches at 10 bases. The CDR3 spans 16 residues. V was clipped by 8 bases and J by 4 bases; unmatched bases: 8. Germline lookup yields CDR1 MDHEN and CDR2 SYDVKM. CDR3 nucleotides: TGTGCCAGCGGACGGACAGGGGGAGCGTATAATTCACCCCTCCACTTT. Protein product: CASGRTGGAYNSPLHF.

This chain links TRBV11-2 with TRBJ2-1, with a tentative D call TRBD2 (5 bases). Trimming stripped 5 bases from V and 8 bases from J, with 19 bases between. The CDR3 has 15 amino acids. CDR1 SGHAT and CDR2 FQNNGV come from the germline V gene. CDR3 in DNA: TGTGCCAGCAGCGACTACAGCCCGTCCGCGGATGAGCAGTTCTTC. Its translation: CASSDYSPSADEQFF.

V is TRBV2 and J is TRBJ1-6; D ambiguous. With 4 bases removed from V and 5 bases from J, the gap between germline ends came to 9 bases. Germline V gene data show CDR1 as SNHLY and CDR2 as FYNNEI. CDR3 length equals 14 residues. This chain's CDR3 is CASSATGNNSPLHF. CDR3 DNA: TGTGCCAGCAGTGCGACGGGGAATAATTCACCCCTCCACTTT. Full variable domain (remainder filled in from reference TRBV2 and TRBJ1-6): EPEVTQTPSHQVTQMGQEVILRCVPISNHLYFYWYRQILGQKVEFLVSFYNNEISEKSEIFDDQFSVERPDGSNFTLKIRSTKLEDSAMYFCASSATGNNSPLHFGNGTRLTVT.

The chain uses TRBV9 and TRBJ1-5, with TRBD1 matching over 8 bases. The V gene end was trimmed by 0 bases and the J gene end by 1 base; junction bases not matched to a gene: 0. Germline-derived CDR1 and CDR2 are SGDLS and YYNGEE. The CDR3 runs to 15 residues. The CDR3 sequence is CASSVGTGSNQPQHF. The CDR3 region has the DNA TGTGCCAGCAGCGTAGGGACAGGGAGCAATCAGCCCCAGCATTTT.

V is TRBV18 and J is TRBJ2-3; the D is unclear. Trimming took 2 bases from V and 3 from J, leaving 6 bases between them. From germline, CDR1 is KGHSH and CDR2 LQKENI. The CDR3 length is 13 residues. DNA of the CDR3: TGTGCCAGCTCACCAGTCTTAACAGATACGCAGTATTTT. Protein: CASSPVLTDTQYF.

The V call is TRBV7-8, the J call TRBJ2-3; D unclear. V dropped 0 bases and J dropped 2 bases, with 12 bases sitting between them. Germline CDR1 and CDR2: SGHVS and FQNEAQ. CDR3 length: 16 amino acids. The CDR3 protein is CASSLALSRNTDTQYF. The CDR3, as DNA: TGTGCCAGCAGCTTAGCGCTAAGTCGGAACACAGATACGCAGTATTTT.

The chain couples TRBV7-7 to TRBJ2-5; D is ambiguous. The CDR3 has 12 residues. Looked up from germline, CDR1 is SSHAT and CDR2 is FNYEAQ (reference sequence). Trimming removed 2 bases from V and 5 bases from J, with 6 bases in between. CDR3 nucleotides: TGTGCCAGCAGCTTAAATTCCGAGACCCAGTACTTC. It is translated as CASSLNSETQYF. Full variable domain (rest looked up from reference TRBV7-7 and TRBJ2-5): GAGVSQSPRYKVTKRGQDVTLRCDPISSHATLYWYQQALGQGPEFLTYFNYEAQPDKSGLPSDRFSAERPEGSISTLTIQRTEQRDSAMYRCASSLNSETQYFGPGTRLLVL.

This clone has more than one count but fewer than ten. The chain uses TRBV29-1 and TRBJ1-2; unclear D gene. The length of the CDR3 is 12 residues. In germline, CDR1 is SQVTM, CDR2 ANQGSEA. V lost 7 bases and J lost 8, with 17 bases in between. CDR3 region: CSALGSGRGYTF. CDR3 in DNA: TGCAGCGCTTTGGGCTCCGGACGGGGCTACACCTTC.

This clone was seen just once. CDR3 loop: CASSTGVNTEAFF. CDR3 DNA: TGTGCCAGCAGTACCGGGGTGAACACTGAAGCTTTCTTT. V gene TRBV6-5 combines with J gene TRBJ1-1; no reliable D call. V dropped 5 bases and J dropped 0 bases, with 7 bases sitting between them. There are 13 residues in the CDR3. The germline V gene has CDR1 MNHEY and CDR2 SVGAGI.